These 9 T cell receptor beta chains were all obtained from the same sample, sequenced in a study of blood T cell repertoires in COVID-19. Libraries were prepared by immunoSEQ multiplex PCR; TCRdb keeps only in-frame clonotypes and omits some of them. The sample lists a few hundred thousand clones, 83% occurring once. Sequencing used PBMCs or T cells enriched from blood (not recorded which). These receptors all stem from a woman in her 50s who had recovered from COVID-19.

The chain uses TRBV5-6 and TRBJ1-2; D is undetermined. V was trimmed by 4 bases and J by 7 bases, leaving 14 bases between them. The CDR3 loop spans 13 amino acids. The germline gives CDR1 SGHDT, CDR2 YYEEEE. CDR3 coding DNA: TGTGCCAGCAGCAGCAGAGGAAGGTTTGGCTACACCTTC. It specifies CASSSRGRFGYTF.

This sequence joins TRBV19 and TRBJ2-1, with D perhaps TRBD2 (6 bases). The CDR3 runs 13 residues. The germline gives CDR1 LNHDA, CDR2 SQIVND (reference sequence). The V end was cut by 3 bases, the J end by 3 bases, with 6 bases between. The CDR3 sequence is CASSMGLYNEQFF. CDR3 coding DNA: TGTGCCAGTAGTATGGGACTCTACAATGAGCAGTTCTTC.

The chain employs TRBV7-2 and TRBJ1-2, with a tentative D call TRBD1 (5 bases). This CDR3 spans 13 amino acids. Germline CDR1 SGHTA, CDR2 FQGNSA. The V end was cut by 4 bases, the J end by 7 bases, with 13 bases between. The chain's CDR3 is CASSSQWGLGYTF. CDR3 in DNA: TGTGCCAGCAGCTCCCAGTGGGGACTTGGCTACACCTTC.

The V gene is TRBV27, the J gene TRBJ2-1; 11 bases align to TRBD1. Germline CDR1 reads MNHEY; CDR2 reads SMNVEV (reference sequence). The CDR3 is made up of 19 amino acids. J lost 2 bases, V lost 7 bases, and 16 bases had no gene match. This chain's CDR3 is CASTYSGTGGRVAYNEQFF. The CDR3 nucleotides are TGTGCCAGCACCTACTCCGGGACAGGGGGTCGAGTCGCCTACAATGAGCAGTTCTTC.

For the CDR3, the DNA is TGTGCCACCAGCAGGGCAGGGGCGGGCAATCAGCCCCAGCATTTT. Translating gives CATSRAGAGNQPQHF. This chain connects TRBV15 to TRBJ1-5, with D tentatively TRBD1 (6 bases). CDR3 length: 15 amino acids. With 3 bases removed from V and 2 bases from J, the gap between germline ends came to 11 bases. Germline CDR1 and CDR2: LNHNV and YYDKDF (reference sequence).

The J gene is TRBJ1-1, the V gene TRBV18, with D perhaps matching TRBD1 (6 bases). The V end was cut by 3 bases, the J end by 5 bases, with 16 bases between. CDR3 length: 15 amino acids. Germline V lookup: CDR1 KGHSH, CDR2 LQKENI. CDR3 nucleotide sequence: TGTGCCAGCTCACCCCAGCAGGGGTCGGGGACTGAAGCTTTCTTT. Its protein product is CASSPQQGSGTEAFF.

The CDR3 here is CASSLTGNSGNTIYF. The CDR3 bases are TGCGCCAGCAGCTTGACGGGGAACTCTGGAAACACCATATATTTT. The gene calls are TRBV5-1 and TRBJ1-3, with D uncertain. In germline, CDR1 is SGHRS, CDR2 YFSETQ. The V end was cut by 1 base, the J end by 0 bases, with 8 bases between. CDR3 length equals 15 residues.

This clone appeared a single time. The chain joins TRBV11-2 to TRBJ2-1; tentatively, D is TRBD2 (6 bases). Germline CDR1 is SGHAT and CDR2 is FQNNGV. This CDR3 has 15 amino acids. Deletions cut 3 bases from V and 0 bases from J, with 9 bases between. This CDR3 is CASSFSTSSYNEQFF. CDR3 DNA: TGTGCCAGCAGCTTCTCGACTAGCTCCTACAATGAGCAGTTCTTC.

The V call is TRBV15, the J call TRBJ1-1, with D uncertain. The CDR3 is 12 amino acids. V was cut by 1 base and J by 8 bases, with 8 bases left in between. Germline V gene lookup returns CDR1 LNHNV and CDR2 YYDKDF (reference sequence). The CDR3 is CATSRVVEEAFF. For the CDR3, the DNA is TGTGCCACCAGCAGAGTTGTAGAGGAAGCTTTCTTT.